This T cell receptor (beta chain) was sequenced in a study of blood T cells in healthy people across ages. General study points: Diversity estimates drawn from one million T cells were deemed underestimates.

Germline assignment: CDR1 DFQATT and CDR2 SNEGSKA (reference sequence). The CDR3 extends over 14 amino acids. V was clipped by 4 bases and J by 0 bases, with 12 bases between them. Regarding this clonotype: Its matching antigen is unknown.

For the second PCR, which ran for roughly 6 to 12 cycles, a sample-barcoded 5' primer and a J-beta primer mix were used. Each CDR3 protein is one row after TCRdb ran MiXCR on the 5' RACE reads. The sample carries approximately 490,000 distinct CDR3 sequences, about 24% recorded once. These same data were also listed under a study on T cells of mothers and their children.

The material sequenced was blood. The chain is built from TRBV20-1 and TRBJ1-2; D is possibly TRBD1 (6 bases). The TCR originated in a boy younger than 18 in good health. This CDR3 is CSAMRTEANYGYTF. In nucleotides, the CDR3 is TGCAGTGCTATGAGGACAGAAGCTAACTATGGCTACACCTTC.